Included here is one T cell receptor (beta chain) sequence, with context. Its antigen is still unknown. Profiling relied on immunoSEQ multiplex PCR, and the TCRdb table lists in-frame clones only, not all of them. The sample has 2 million to 2.5 million clones; 92% are singletons. The data belong to a study of shared clonotypes between healthy human individuals. Notes on the study in general: The study's rarefaction showed incomplete sorted-subset sequencing despite large depth.

Germline V lookup: CDR1 MGHDK, CDR2 SYGVNS. V was pared by 5 bases and J by 6 bases, with 16 bases between. The CDR3 spans 15 residues. The J gene is TRBJ1-4, the V gene TRBV25-1, with D uncertain. Sequencing was performed on naive CD4+ T cells from PBMCs. The subset is: CD45RA+ positively selected. The sequence derives from a young man in good health. Some clones in this sample may be carry-over from other donors' samples. CDR3 region: CASSTPGNGDEKLFF. CDR3 coding DNA: TGTGCCAGCAGTACCCCAGGAAATGGAGATGAAAAACTGTTTTTT.